This T cell receptor beta chain originates from a study of blood T cell repertoires in COVID-19. For the study at large: From T cells, B-cell-depleted T cells, or PBMCs came the material, which was cDNA or gDNA.

The germline V gene encodes CDR1 SGHNT and CDR2 YYREEE (reference sequence). The CDR3 runs to 15 residues. V shed 4 bases and J 8 bases; nucleotides not matched to a gene: 14. Participants came from about 23 US areas, aged roughly 18 to 90 years. A PCR-confirmed or clinician-diagnosed COVID-19 case had contacted exposed participants within 2 weeks of entry. TCRdb keeps only in-frame clones here, not all; method: immunoSEQ multiplex PCR. The sample yields 200,000 or so clones, approximately 88% seen once. This TCR came from a woman in her thirties who had been exposed to COVID-19. The sequenced material came from PBMCs or T cells enriched from blood (not recorded which). The chain recombines TRBV5-4 with TRBJ1-2; 7 bases fit TRBD1. CDR3 nucleotide sequence: TGTGCCAGCAGCCCTAACAAACAGGGGCCGGGAGGCTACACCTTC. It yields the protein CASSPNKQGPGGYTF.